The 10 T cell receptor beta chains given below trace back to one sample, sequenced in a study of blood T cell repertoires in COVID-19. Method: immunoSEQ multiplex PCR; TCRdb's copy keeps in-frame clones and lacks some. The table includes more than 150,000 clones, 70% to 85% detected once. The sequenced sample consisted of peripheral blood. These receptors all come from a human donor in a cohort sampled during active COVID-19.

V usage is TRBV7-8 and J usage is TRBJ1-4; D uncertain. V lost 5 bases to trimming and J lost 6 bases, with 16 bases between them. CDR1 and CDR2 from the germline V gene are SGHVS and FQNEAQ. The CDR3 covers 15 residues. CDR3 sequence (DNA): TGTGCCAGCAGCCACGGAGCGAAAGAGGATGAAAAACTGTTTTTT. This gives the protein CASSHGAKEDEKLFF.

As DNA, the CDR3 is TGTGCCAGCTCACCACCGATACTAACCGACACCGGGGAGCTGTTTTTT. It specifies CASSPPILTDTGELFF. The chain joins TRBV18 to TRBJ2-2; D is uncertain. Trimming removed 0 bases at V and 3 bases at J, with 11 bases between. The CDR3 totals 16 residues. The germline V gene has CDR1 KGHSH and CDR2 LQKENI.

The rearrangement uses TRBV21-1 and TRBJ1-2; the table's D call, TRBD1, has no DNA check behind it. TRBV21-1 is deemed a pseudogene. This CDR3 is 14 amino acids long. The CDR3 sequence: CASHPGTGEGGYTF. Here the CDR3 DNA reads TGTGCCAGCCACCCCGGGACAGGGGAAGGTGGCTACACCTTC.

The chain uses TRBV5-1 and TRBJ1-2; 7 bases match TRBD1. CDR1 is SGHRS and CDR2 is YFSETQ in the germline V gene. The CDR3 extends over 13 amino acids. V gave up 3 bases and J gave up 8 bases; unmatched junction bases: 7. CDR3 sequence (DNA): TGCGCCAGCAGCTACGGGACAGACACGGGCTACACCTTC. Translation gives CASSYGTDTGYTF.

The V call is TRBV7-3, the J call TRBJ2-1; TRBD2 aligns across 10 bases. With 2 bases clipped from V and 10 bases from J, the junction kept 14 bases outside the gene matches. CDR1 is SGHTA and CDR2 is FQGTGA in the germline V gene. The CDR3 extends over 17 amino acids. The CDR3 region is CASSLWASSLAGDEQFF. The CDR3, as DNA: TGTGCCAGCAGCTTATGGGCTTCGAGCCTAGCGGGGGACGAGCAGTTCTTC.

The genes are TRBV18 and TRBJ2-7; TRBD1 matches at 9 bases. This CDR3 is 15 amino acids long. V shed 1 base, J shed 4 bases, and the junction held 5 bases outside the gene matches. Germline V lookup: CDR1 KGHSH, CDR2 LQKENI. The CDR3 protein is CASSPRDRVYYEQYF. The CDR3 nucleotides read TGTGCCAGCTCACCACGGGACAGGGTGTATTACGAGCAGTACTTC.

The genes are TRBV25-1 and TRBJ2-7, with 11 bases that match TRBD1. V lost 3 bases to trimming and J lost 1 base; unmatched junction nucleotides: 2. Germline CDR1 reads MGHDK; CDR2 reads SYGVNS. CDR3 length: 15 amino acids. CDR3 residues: CASSDGTGGSYEQYF. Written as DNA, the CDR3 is TGTGCCAGCAGTGACGGGACAGGGGGATCCTACGAGCAGTACTTC.

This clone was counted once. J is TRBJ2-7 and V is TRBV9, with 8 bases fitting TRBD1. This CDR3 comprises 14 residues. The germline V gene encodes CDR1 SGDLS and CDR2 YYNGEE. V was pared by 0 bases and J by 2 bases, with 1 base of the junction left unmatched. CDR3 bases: TGTGCCAGCAGCGTAGCGACAGGGGCCTACGAGCAGTACTTC. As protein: CASSVATGAYEQYF.

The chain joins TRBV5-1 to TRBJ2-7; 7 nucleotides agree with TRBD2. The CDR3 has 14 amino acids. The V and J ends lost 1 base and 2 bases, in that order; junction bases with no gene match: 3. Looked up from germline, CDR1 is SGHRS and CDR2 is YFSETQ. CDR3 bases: TGCGCCAGCAGCTTGCTGGGGGGGGCCTACGAGCAGTACTTC. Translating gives CASSLLGGAYEQYF.

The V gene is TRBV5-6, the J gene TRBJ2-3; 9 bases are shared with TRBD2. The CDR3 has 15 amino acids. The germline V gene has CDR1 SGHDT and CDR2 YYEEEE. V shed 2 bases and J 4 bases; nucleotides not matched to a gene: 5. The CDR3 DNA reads TGTGCCAGCAGCTTACCTAGCGGGGAGGCAGATACGCAGTATTTT. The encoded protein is CASSLPSGEADTQYF.